This note documents a single T cell receptor (beta chain) sequence. This sample is drawn from a study of PD-L1 blockade in urothelial cancer. For the study at large: Male sex and bladder-origin urothelial cancer were recorded for about 85% of the roughly 30 patients. Of prior chemotherapy regimens, patients had received between 0 and 3.

The study collected 1 to 8 samples per patient, pretreatment and on-treatment. Only in-frame clones appear in the TCRdb table, and some are missing; sequencing was by immunoSEQ multiplex PCR. Of about 40,000 clones listed, 83% were seen once; the top ten hold 16%. CDR1 is MNHNS, CDR2 SASEGT, per germline. CDR3 length equals 14 residues. V lost 10 bases to trimming and J lost 3 bases, with 16 bases between them. The sequence came from a man aged 60-69 years with urothelial cancer. The sample was PBMCs, taken around atezolizumab (anti-PD-L1) treatment. The V gene is TRBV6-1, the J gene TRBJ2-1, with D perhaps matching TRBD2 (6 bases). The CDR3 bases are TGTGCCACCGCCCGGGACTCTTTCTACAATGAGCAGTTCTTC. Protein sequence: CATARDSFYNEQFF.